The clone carrying this T cell receptor beta chain was counted many times. Its antigen is not identified. One end of the junction is discordant with germline, which a read error may explain. The library was built for alpha chains, so this beta chain is an off-target read and its size means little. This specimen comes from a study of spatial heterogeneity in lung cancer. Study findings and constraints: Tumors with more nonsynonymous mutations had more expanded intratumoral alpha and beta TCRs.

Noted time point: sample taken at primary tumor resection. In germline, CDR1 is SGHTA, CDR2 FQGNSA. The CDR3 contains 13 residues. TCRdb redid the calling of the 5' RACE reads with MiXCR, one entry per CDR3 protein. Here the sample spans several thousand distinct CDR3 sequences, about 4.9% being singletons. The source of this sequence is a male donor with early-stage non-small cell lung cancer. The chain employs TRBV7-2 and TRBJ1-2, with D possibly matching TRBD1 (5 bases). The source material was lung tumor tissue, sampled at surgery. In DNA, the CDR3 is TGTGCCTGCAGCAGGGAAAACTTCTATGGCTACACCTTC. The encoded protein is CACSRENFYGYTF.